These T cell receptor beta chains were read from a single sample in a study of T-cell memory formation after mild COVID-19. TCRdb called the 5' RACE reads again in MiXCR, with one record for every CDR3 protein. The data contain 200,000 to 300,000 distinct CDR3 sequences, 16% of them singletons. Source material: PBMCs or a T cell subset sorted from them (not recorded which). These receptors originate from a man aged 18 to 35 who had mild COVID-19 (a few samples of this study predate the infection). Cell type and time point are not known. Each CDR3 is given with its conserved first and last residue. Each record gives: J gene, V gene, CDR3 protein.

j_gene: TRBJ2-1; v_gene: TRBV6-2/TRBV6-3; CDR3aa: CASSRLSQQFF
j_gene: TRBJ2-1; v_gene: TRBV7-8; CDR3aa: CASSLVWGGEQFF
j_gene: TRBJ1-5; v_gene: TRBV6-2/TRBV6-3; CDR3aa: CASSYPVGGRSGSNQPQHF
j_gene: TRBJ2-7; v_gene: TRBV4-1; CDR3aa: CASRAKIWVPGLAPLEQYF
j_gene: TRBJ2-7; v_gene: TRBV6-5; CDR3aa: CATFRAGTYEQYF
j_gene: TRBJ1-2; v_gene: TRBV2; CDR3aa: CASSEGREKGYTF
j_gene: TRBJ2-5; v_gene: TRBV2; CDR3aa: CASSDVGAETQYF
j_gene: TRBJ2-2; v_gene: TRBV7-9; CDR3aa: CASSSASGGYTGELFF
j_gene: TRBJ2-5; v_gene: TRBV25-1; CDR3aa: CASSDYWGRETQYF
j_gene: TRBJ2-5; v_gene: TRBV7-2; CDR3aa: CASSSGGWIQETQYF
j_gene: TRBJ1-5; v_gene: TRBV5-5; CDR3aa: CASSTGQGAGSQPQHF
j_gene: TRBJ1-4; v_gene: TRBV4-1; CDR3aa: CASSQVGGGKNEKLFF
j_gene: TRBJ2-1; v_gene: TRBV12-3/TRBV12-4; CDR3aa: CASSLGGRWNEQFF
j_gene: TRBJ1-2; v_gene: TRBV5-1; CDR3aa: CASTPRGGIDGYTF
j_gene: TRBJ1-5; v_gene: TRBV7-2; CDR3aa: CASSFVDRDQPQHF
j_gene: TRBJ2-2; v_gene: TRBV7-2; CDR3aa: CASTYGSQTGELFF
j_gene: TRBJ1-3; v_gene: TRBV7-2; CDR3aa: CASSSARAGNTIYF
j_gene: TRBJ2-3; v_gene: TRBV13; CDR3aa: CASSLGLAGTSDTQYF
j_gene: TRBJ1-6; v_gene: TRBV5-6; CDR3aa: CASSLEADSPLHF
j_gene: TRBJ1-6; v_gene: TRBV6-2/TRBV6-3; CDR3aa: CATPTSATLHF